This is a list of T cell receptor beta chains from one sample in a study of cytomegalovirus exposure and HLA in healthy donors. TCRdb's copy holds only in-frame clones and misses some; the assay was immunoSEQ multiplex PCR. The repertoire holds under 150,000 clones, roughly 77% seen once, with 5% to 7% in the top ten. The sequencing sample was made of PBMCs. These receptors originate from a woman between 35 and 50 years old in good health and CMV-seropositive. CDR3s include the opening cysteine and the closing phenylalanine or tryptophan. Fields, in order: D gene, J gene, V gene, clone size, CDR3 protein, CDR3 DNA. D genes are given only for firm matches. Not all rows give a size; the values are once, few, many and, for expanded clones, a class.

d_gene: TRBD2; j_gene: TRBJ2-7; v_gene: TRBV10-3; abundance: -; CDR3aa: CAISGLAGGIYEQYF; CDR3nt: TGTGCCATCAGTGGGCTAGCGGGAGGGATCTACGAGCAGTACTTC
d_gene: TRBD1; j_gene: TRBJ2-2; v_gene: TRBV5-1; abundance: -; CDR3aa: CASSSGQGAAGELFF; CDR3nt: TGCGCCAGCAGCTCGGGACAGGGGGCCGCCGGGGAGCTGTTTTTT
d_gene: TRBD2; j_gene: TRBJ2-7; v_gene: TRBV4-2; abundance: few; CDR3aa: CASSYGLAGYDEQYF; CDR3nt: TGTGCCAGCAGCTACGGACTAGCGGGATATGACGAGCAGTACTTC
d_gene: -; j_gene: TRBJ2-7; v_gene: TRBV29-1; abundance: -; CDR3aa: CSVVDPGSSYEQYF; CDR3nt: TGCAGCGTTGTGGACCCGGGGAGCTCCTACGAGCAGTACTTC
d_gene: -; j_gene: TRBJ2-3; v_gene: TRBV28; abundance: -; CDR3aa: CASSLGGSATDTQYF; CDR3nt: TGTGCCAGCAGTCTCGGAGGCTCAGCCACAGATACGCAGTATTTT
d_gene: TRBD1; j_gene: TRBJ1-2; v_gene: TRBV4-2; abundance: -; CDR3aa: CASSTPGQGNYGYTF; CDR3nt: TGTGCCAGCAGCACACCGGGACAGGGTAACTATGGCTACACCTTC
d_gene: TRBD1; j_gene: TRBJ2-7; v_gene: TRBV5-1; abundance: -; CDR3aa: CASSLGDRGYEQYF; CDR3nt: TGCGCCAGCAGCCTCGGGGACAGGGGCTACGAGCAGTACTTC
d_gene: -; j_gene: TRBJ1-5; v_gene: TRBV6-1; abundance: -; CDR3aa: CASSSGPPEGQPQHF; CDR3nt: TGTGCCAGCAGTTCAGGGCCCCCGGAAGGTCAGCCCCAGCATTTT
d_gene: -; j_gene: TRBJ2-1; v_gene: TRBV29-1; abundance: -; CDR3aa: CSVARIDTYNEQFF; CDR3nt: TGCAGCGTTGCCAGGATCGACACCTACAATGAGCAGTTCTTC
d_gene: -; j_gene: TRBJ2-2; v_gene: TRBV29-1; abundance: -; CDR3aa: CSAPRSGGELFF; CDR3nt: TGCAGCGCCCCGCGGAGTGGCGGGGAGCTGTTTTTT
d_gene: -; j_gene: TRBJ1-1; v_gene: TRBV29-1; abundance: -; CDR3aa: CSARTGRNTEAFF; CDR3nt: TGCAGCGCCCGTACAGGGCGGAACACTGAAGCTTTCTTT
d_gene: TRBD2; j_gene: TRBJ2-3; v_gene: TRBV5-1; abundance: -; CDR3aa: CASSLVMRGASTDTQYF; CDR3nt: TGCGCCAGCAGCTTGGTGATGCGGGGGGCTAGCACAGATACGCAGTATTTT
d_gene: -; j_gene: TRBJ2-3; v_gene: TRBV19; abundance: -; CDR3aa: CASSMSAVTDTQYF; CDR3nt: TGTGCCAGTAGTATGAGTGCTGTTACAGATACGCAGTATTTT
d_gene: -; j_gene: TRBJ1-6; v_gene: TRBV18; abundance: -; CDR3aa: CASSPAQGNSPLHF; CDR3nt: TGTGCCAGCTCACCAGCTCAGGGTAATTCACCCCTCCACTTT